The 24 T cell receptor beta chains below all came from one sample that was sequenced in a study of T cell responses to AZD1222 COVID-19 vaccine. Assay: immunoSEQ multiplex PCR; the TCRdb copy retains only in-frame clones and omits some. The sample has about 83,000 clones, around 86% seen once. The specimen was peripheral blood, collected on day 0 of AZD1222 vaccination. These TCRs come from an adult in good health.

The chain uses TRBV9 and TRBJ2-3, with no clear D. V was pared by 0 bases and J by 6 bases, with 14 bases between. The CDR3 extends over 15 amino acids. The germline V gene has CDR1 SGDLS and CDR2 YYNGEE. This chain's CDR3 is CASSVGGGLEDTQYF. The CDR3 bases are TGTGCCAGCAGCGTAGGTGGCGGCCTGGAGGATACGCAGTATTTT.

This chain connects TRBV7-6 to TRBJ1-1, with 7 nucleotides matching TRBD1. This CDR3 is built from 13 residues. The V gene's germline CDR1 is SGHVS and CDR2 FNYEAQ. The J segment lost 4 bases and the V segment lost 5 bases, leaving 4 bases of the junction unmatched. This CDR3 is CASSRQGGTEAFF. The CDR3 bases are TGTGCCAGCAGCCGACAGGGTGGCACTGAAGCTTTCTTT.

The V and J genes are TRBV6-2 or TRBV6-3 and TRBJ1-2; the D is unclear. The CDR3 length is 11 residues. The ends were cut back, 6 bases at V and 8 bases at J, with 10 bases in the middle. CDR1 and CDR2 from the germline V gene are MNHEY and SVGEGT. CDR3 amino acids: CASSPGRGYTF. The CDR3 nucleotides are TGTGCCAGCAGCCCCGGTCGCGGCTACACCTTC.

The genes are TRBV3-1 (or the pseudogene TRBV3-2) and TRBJ2-7, with D possibly matching TRBD2 (7 bases). CDR3 size: 13 residues. V lost 7 bases and J 4 bases, leaving 14 bases between the germline ends. Germline-derived CDR1 and CDR2 are LGHDT and YNNKEL (reference sequence). Written as DNA, the CDR3 is TGTGCCAGCAATCCAAGGGGGGGATACGAGCAGTACTTC. Translation: CASNPRGGYEQYF.

The rearrangement uses TRBV5-5 and TRBJ2-7; D uncertain. CDR1 is SGHKS and CDR2 is YYEKEE in the germline V gene (reference sequence). Between the trimmed V and J ends, which lost 2 bases and 2 bases, there was a span of 8 bases. The CDR3 covers 13 residues. The CDR3 protein is CASSFFETYEQYF. CDR3 sequence (DNA): TGTGCCAGCAGCTTTTTTGAAACCTACGAGCAGTACTTC.

This chain uses TRBV28 with TRBJ2-7, with TRBD1 matching 8 bases. This CDR3 region has 13 residues. Trimming cost V 3 bases and J 7 bases; bases outside gene matches: 5. CDR1 MDHEN and CDR2 SYDVKM come from the germline V gene. CDR3 in amino acids: CASSFQGAGEQYF. For the CDR3, the DNA is TGTGCCAGCAGTTTTCAGGGGGCAGGGGAGCAGTACTTC.

The chain carries TRBV13 and TRBJ2-3; D uncertain. Trimming removed 0 bases from V and 0 bases from J, with 7 bases in between. This CDR3 contains 15 residues. Germline CDR1 is PRHDT and CDR2 is FYEKMQ (reference sequence). Here the CDR3 reads CASSLGRYSTDTQYF. In nucleotides, the CDR3 is TGTGCCAGCAGCTTAGGCAGGTATAGCACAGATACGCAGTATTTT. Variable domain in full (rest from reference TRBV13 and TRBJ2-3): AAGVIQSPRHLIKEKRETATLKCYPIPRHDTVYWYQQGPGQDPQFLISFYEKMQSDKGSIPDRFSAQQFSDYHSELNMSSLELGDSALYFCASSLGRYSTDTQYFGPGTRLTVL.

The chain combines TRBV6-2 or TRBV6-3 with TRBJ2-7; D may be TRBD2 (6 bases). The V and J ends lost 6 bases and 7 bases respectively, with 16 bases between them. This CDR3 has 13 amino acids. The germline V gene has CDR1 MNHEY and CDR2 SVGEGT. The CDR3 loop is CASSDPGLMEQYF. For the CDR3, the DNA is TGTGCCAGCAGCGACCCGGGACTCATGGAGCAGTACTTC.

The CDR3 DNA sequence: TGTGCCAGCAGCACAGATCCTGGAAACACCATATATTTT. It specifies CASSTDPGNTIYF. The V and J genes are TRBV11-2 and TRBJ1-3; D unresolved. Trimming left V 5 bases short and J 2 bases short, with 7 bases between. CDR1 SGHAT and CDR2 FQNNGV come from the germline V gene. The CDR3 is made up of 13 amino acids.

This sequence joins TRBV5-1 and TRBJ2-7; weak D call: TRBD1 (5 bases). The V gene lost 4 bases and the J gene lost 2 bases, with 13 bases spanning the gap. From germline, CDR1 is SGHRS and CDR2 YFSETQ. CDR3 length equals 14 residues. The CDR3: CASSPPDSTYEQYF. The CDR3 DNA follows: TGCGCCAGCAGCCCCCCTGACAGCACCTACGAGCAGTACTTC.

The chain has TRBV6-1 and TRBJ1-6, with D uncertain. CDR1 and CDR2 (germline): MNHNS, SASEGT. The V end lost 10 bases, the J end lost 7 bases, and 14 bases lay between the germline ends. This CDR3 is 13 amino acids long. The CDR3 nucleotides read TGTGCCACCGCTCAAACGTTAAATTCACCCCTCCACTTT. Amino acid sequence: CATAQTLNSPLHF.

This clone has just one count. The rearrangement joins TRBV24-1 to TRBJ1-2, with D unclear. In germline, CDR1 is KGHDR, CDR2 SFDVKD. This CDR3 has 12 residues. Trimming stripped 3 bases from V and 7 bases from J, with 8 bases between. CDR3 nucleotide sequence: TGTGCCACCAGTGATAGTTTTTCTGGCTACACCTTC. This encodes CATSDSFSGYTF.

The rearrangement uses TRBV19 and TRBJ2-1, with 11 bases aligning to TRBD2. After removal of 3 bases from V and 4 bases from J, the junction contained 5 bases not matched to a gene. Germline-derived CDR1 and CDR2 are LNHDA and SQIVND (reference sequence). The CDR3 is 16 residues long. The CDR3 is CASSIEIAGGYNEQFF. The CDR3 DNA follows: TGTGCCAGTAGTATTGAAATAGCGGGAGGGTACAATGAGCAGTTCTTC.

The chain carries TRBV6-4 and TRBJ2-1, with unresolved D. The CDR3 runs 13 residues. Germline V gene lookup returns CDR1 MRHNA and CDR2 SNTAGT. The V end was cut by 4 bases, the J end by 7 bases, with 11 bases between. CDR3 nucleotides: TGTGCCAGCAGTGTCGTACTCGGAAATGAGCAGTTCTTC. Translating it yields CASSVVLGNEQFF.

The V call is TRBV11-3, the J call TRBJ2-1, with TRBD1 matching 7 bases. V was pared by 5 bases and J by 2 bases, with 9 bases of the junction left unmatched. This CDR3 spans 16 amino acids. Germline V lookup: CDR1 SGHNT, CDR2 YENEEA. The CDR3 DNA reads TGTGCCAGCAGCCAAAACAGGGGTGGCACCTACAATGAGCAGTTCTTC. Protein product: CASSQNRGGTYNEQFF. Together with reference TRBV11-3 and TRBJ2-1, the CDR3 gives the full variable domain: EAGVVQSPRYKIIEKKQPVAFWCNPISGHNTLYWYLQNLGQGPELLIRYENEEAVDDSQLPKDRFSAERLKGVDSTLKIQPAELGDSAVYLCASSQNRGGTYNEQFFGPGTRLTVL.

This chain uses TRBV5-5 with TRBJ2-2; D gene ambiguous. Per the germline V gene, CDR1 is SGHKS and CDR2 is YYEKEE (reference sequence). V lost 0 bases and J lost 6, with 12 bases in between. CDR3 length: 15 residues. The chain's CDR3 is CASSLAAVGAGELFF. CDR3 DNA sequence: TGTGCCAGCAGCTTGGCCGCCGTAGGTGCCGGGGAGCTGTTTTTT.

This chain connects TRBV5-4 to TRBJ1-6; the D is unclear. The V end lost 4 bases, the J end lost 11 bases, and 13 bases lay between the germline ends. Germline values: CDR1 SGHNT, CDR2 YYREEE (reference sequence). The CDR3 has 13 amino acids. CDR3 amino acids: CASSPGLGPPLHF. DNA of the CDR3: TGTGCCAGCAGCCCCGGGCTGGGCCCACCCCTCCACTTT.

The chain employs TRBV29-1 and TRBJ1-1; D is perhaps TRBD1 (5 bases). CDR1 is SQVTM, CDR2 ANQGSEA, per germline. The CDR3 extends over 12 amino acids. Deletions cut 3 bases from V and 5 bases from J, with 10 bases between. CDR3 region: CSVESGGTEAFF. CDR3 sequence (DNA): TGCAGCGTTGAGTCGGGGGGGACTGAAGCTTTCTTT.

This clone was seen only once. V usage is TRBV18 and J usage is TRBJ1-5; 10 positions match TRBD1. Germline values: CDR1 KGHSH, CDR2 LQKENI. The V segment lost 6 bases and the J segment 8 bases; nucleotides outside the gene matches: 10. The CDR3 sequence is 15 residues long. The CDR3 region has the DNA TGTGCCAGCTCCCGGGGGGACAGGGGTGAGGAGCCCCAGCATTTT. The encoded protein is CASSRGDRGEEPQHF.

This clone was counted only a few times. The chain combines TRBV7-2 with TRBJ2-7; tentatively, D is TRBD1 (6 bases). The V gene's germline CDR1 is SGHTA and CDR2 FQGNSA. V lost 7 bases, J lost 2 bases, and 18 bases lay in between. The CDR3 sequence is 15 residues long. CDR3 protein: CASNQAQGIPYEQYF. The CDR3, as DNA: TGTGCCAGCAACCAGGCACAGGGCATACCCTACGAGCAGTACTTC.

This clone has only one observation. This sequence joins TRBV7-9 and TRBJ2-1; D may match TRBD1 or TRBD2 (5 bases each). Trimming stripped 5 bases from V and 7 bases from J, with 18 bases between. The CDR3 runs to 15 residues. Germline V gene data show CDR1 as SEHNR and CDR2 as FQNEAQ (reference sequence). The CDR3 DNA is TGTGCCAGCAGCCCCAATTGGGGGTTAGTAAATGAGCAGTTCTTC. Translation: CASSPNWGLVNEQFF.

The chain's CDR3 is CASSVATWSGGNSPLHF. CDR3 DNA sequence: TGTGCCAGCAGCGTAGCTACGTGGTCGGGAGGTAATTCACCCCTCCACTTT. The rearrangement links TRBV9 to TRBJ1-6; no definite D call. The CDR3 totals 17 residues. Germline loops: CDR1 SGDLS, CDR2 YYNGEE. Trimming took 0 bases from V and 6 from J, leaving 16 bases between them.

DNA for the CDR3: TGTGCCAGCAGCCTTCTAGCGGGAGCCGACACCGGGGAGCTGTTTTTT. Translating gives CASSLLAGADTGELFF. This chain joins TRBV7-6 and TRBJ2-2; 10 bases are a match to TRBD2. V lost 5 bases to trimming and J lost 3 bases; unmatched junction nucleotides: 6. From germline, CDR1 is SGHVS and CDR2 FNYEAQ. The CDR3 has 16 amino acids.

V gene TRBV19 combines with J gene TRBJ2-3; tentative D call: TRBD1 (6 bases). The CDR3 contains 13 residues. V was shortened by 3 bases and J by 7 bases, with 11 bases between the two germline ends. Germline CDR1 reads LNHDA; CDR2 reads SQIVND (reference sequence). CDR3: CASSILRDNTQYF. CDR3 DNA: TGTGCCAGTAGTATCCTCAGGGACAATACGCAGTATTTT.